The sequence of this T cell receptor beta chain was determined in a study of cytomegalovirus exposure and HLA in healthy donors (dated by TCRdb to about 2017). With regard to the full study: In an earlier analysis of 587 of the donors, 276 Gb of sequence data and approximately 120 million unique TCR beta sequences from about 180 million T cells were reported. An early release that covered 500 to 800 HLA-typed donors contained about 290 gigabases of sequencing data and 70 million to 100 million unique TCR sequences. Of the roughly 390 genotyped donors, less than 90% were placed in the genetic ancestry cluster associated with self-reported Caucasian donors. The study aimed to test whether cataloging public T cell receptors could reveal signatures of past pathogen exposure. Using immunosequencing, the study profiled T cell repertoires from 550 to 750 subjects and related those repertoires to cytomegalovirus serostatus. A separate validation cohort of more than 100 different subjects was used in addition to the approximately 640-subject first cohort. To predict cytomegalovirus infection status, the study brought together high-throughput TCR immunosequencing, statistical association of individual TCRs with disease status, and machine learning. In a later analysis, previously published TCR beta repertoires from 550 to 700 donors were re-analyzed and high-resolution HLA genotyping was added so that TCR occurrence patterns could be studied. The later analysis used no new phenotypic data to find candidate immune exposures, relying instead on TCR beta sequences and their occurrence across donors. An earlier analysis of fewer than 750 of the donors used high-throughput TCR beta sequencing to judge whether each TCR beta V gene segment behaved as functional or pseudogenic. Donor age, sex, ethnicity and CMV serostatus were compiled together with the repertoire data. A later genetic analysis took genome-wide SNP genotypes for about 65% of the roughly 670 donors and used that subset as a discovery cohort. Every discovery cohort repertoire had been produced on one sequencing platform. Both class I and class II loci were covered by HLA typing, at four-digit resolution. The number of typed donors differed by locus: about 620-630 for A, B, C, DRB1 and DQB1; 500 to 550 for DQA1; about 600 for DPA1; and roughly 450 for DPB1. Several DR-DQ haplotypes were handled as single units for association and clustering, since linkage in the cohort was strong. Across 398 genotyped donors of the cohort, an average of about 240,000 unique TCR beta nucleotide sequences per donor were sequenced, and roughly a sixth of those sequences were non-productive. The study at large found these results: A later analysis associated about 16,000 TCR beta sequences with specific HLA alleles at a false discovery rate of 0.05. The authors suggested that the approach could potentially be generalized to other disease states and immunological phenotypes. In an earlier analysis of 587 of the donors, most TCR beta V segments were observed in productive rearrangements about 90% or about 30% of the time, broadly matching IMGT annotations. The classifier was reported to diagnose cytomegalovirus status with high specificity and sensitivity in both the original and validation cohorts. HLA typing was unavailable for some donors at each locus, so association tests used only the typed subset. A cluster of highly shared sequence variants was judged likely to represent a technical artifact of the sequencing pipeline. In this cohort, only TCR beta chains were sequenced, and detectable features were limited by the absence of alpha or paired-chain data. Presence/absence analyses assumed roughly uniform sequencing depth across donors, an assumption that may not hold. In a later genetic analysis, fewer N-insertions in productive TCRs were reported among donors in an Asian-associated ancestry cluster than the roughly 670-donor mean. In a later analysis, TCR association rates were found to vary across HLA loci, with the most associated TCRs seen for DRB1 alleles and the fewest for HLA-C alleles. A later analysis reported that several top co-occurrence clusters appeared linked to parvovirus B19, influenza, CMV and Epstein-Barr virus. V-gene and J-gene trimming of TCR beta chains was associated with a missense DCLRE1C variant in a later genetic analysis, and the association was replicated in an independent cohort. Some IMGT-functional V segments, including TRBV6-2 and TRBV6-3, could not be told apart with the 87-base-pair reads, so those segments were excluded. Correlated functional status among segregating V segments might reflect linkage disequilibrium, but an unknown experimental factor could not be ruled out. When HLA alleles, especially DR and DQ, strongly co-occurred, attributing TCR associations to individual alleles was difficult. While some public TCRs were present in many individuals, most TCR sequences turned up only very rarely across donors. In a later analysis, most CMV-associated TCR beta chains were found to appear HLA-restricted, with HLA associations seemingly driven largely by CMV exposure. Compared with equally common non-associated chains, HLA-associated TCR beta chains in a later analysis were more clonally expanded and had lower generation probabilities. CMV serostatus was the only immune exposure information available for the cohort. A further reported finding was that TCR beta sequences accurately predicted the HLA-A and HLA-B alleles for most subjects in the first cohort. The study gave a list of around 170 TCR beta chains associated with cytomegalovirus. In vitro tests confirmed that a few of the cytomegalovirus-associated TCR beta chains recognize cytomegalovirus antigens. Because counts were too low, approximately 18 rarely observed V segments, including chromosome 9 orphons, were excluded from the earlier analysis of 587 of the donors.

Receptor amplification or capture employed the immunoSEQ multiplex PCR assay. For the multiplex PCR, a mixture combining 60 forward primers for TCR Vbeta segments and 13 reverse primers for TCR Jbeta segments was used. The CDR3 region of rearranged TCR beta genes was amplified from genomic DNA by a multiplex PCR assay. On the Illumina HiSeq System, the amplified TCR beta libraries were sequenced as 87-base-pair reads. The original pipeline was this. A later analysis counted tens of millions of unique TCR beta chains across the 550 to 800 repertoires, and some 11 million of these chains were shared by at least two donors. A nearest-neighbor algorithm error-corrected the raw reads and collapsed the reads into unique sequences, merging closely related sequences to remove PCR and sequencing errors. V, D and J gene segments were assigned by aligning CDR3 sequences to IMGT reference sequences. For a sequence to be retained, a match of at least six nucleotides to both a V gene segment and a J gene segment was required. A rearrangement was called productive if the CDR3 had no stop codons and remained in frame with V and J, and every other rearrangement was called non-productive. Following IMGT convention, CDR3 was defined as the stretch from the second conserved V-encoded cysteine to the conserved J-encoded phenylalanine. The earlier analysis of about 620 of the donors excluded sequences that lacked an unambiguous match to a single V gene segment. In an earlier analysis of approximately 590 of the donors, a V segment was called functional when productive rearrangements were above 56.7%, and segregating when the standard deviation between donors exceeded 5%. A statistical classification framework was built to diagnose cytomegalovirus status from the catalog of TCR beta chain sequences. In a later analysis, TCR nucleotide sequences were compared against IMGT/GENE-DB human TR gene sequences so that V and J genes could be assigned. A later analysis assigned CDR3 sequences and most-parsimonious VDJ recombination scenarios with the TCRdist pipeline. In a later analysis, every TCR beta chain was defined by the combination of its CDR3 amino acid sequence and its V-gene family, and reads without a unique V-gene family were dropped. In a later analysis, approximately 640 highly shared, low-generation-probability nucleotide sequences were removed to address suspected cross-contamination and a sequencing artifact. In a later analysis, a clonal expansion index was calculated for each public chain from normalized within-repertoire ranks of inferred template counts. In a later analysis, generation probabilities were computed using a VDJ recombination model fitted to out-of-frame rearrangements, and the results were checked against IGoR. A later analysis scored TCR-TCR, TCR-HLA and TCR-CMV co-occurrence with hypergeometric tests, applying a repertoire-size bias correction to TCR pairs. In a later analysis, false discovery rates were estimated by permuting HLA or CMV assignments 20 times. In a later analysis, co-occurring TCRs were grouped with DBSCAN, and TCRdist sequence similarity was added when clustering was performed within HLA-allele-positive subsets. Repertoires with fewer than 30,000 or more than 120,000 public chains were left out of co-occurrence clustering, as were four to six repertoires with anomalous nucleotide sharing. The clones in this table, taken by TCRdb from immuneACCESS, are in-frame only. Not every clone is retained; where verified, under half of the shortfall comes from an unresolved V gene, and the cause of the rest is unknown. The DNA was the basis for D and trimming; V, J and clone size are from that table. This sample lists around 120,000 clones; 80% were detected once. The ten largest clones capture 2% to 3% of the sample.

The cohort comprised around 690 healthy bone marrow donors. At the time of sampling, every cohort member was nominally healthy, though immune exposures that went unrecorded were likely present. The donor tested CMV seronegative and was one of the 352 seronegative cohort members. A peripheral blood sample was provided by each donor, and peripheral blood mononuclear cells were used for TCR beta sequencing. Genomic DNA was extracted from the blood cell samples with the Qiagen DNeasy Blood Extraction Kit. The CDR3 sequence holds 12 residues, the cysteine and phenylalanine included. This entry keeps only the CDR3 DNA: 36 bases, framed from base 1. In the germline V gene, CDR1 corresponds to SQVTM and CDR2 to ANQGSEA. Trimmed from V: 7 bases; trimmed from J: 4 bases; junction bases lacking a gene match: 2. Concerning this clone itself: Its antigen specificity is not known. Base qualities are not at hand, and no much larger clone is one base apart.

Source material: PBMCs. The chain is encoded by TRBV29-1 joined to TRBJ2-2; 8 of the junction bases match TRBD1. The receptor was derived from a man younger than 40 in good health and CMV-seronegative. CDR3 sequence: CSADRATGELFF. The bases are TGCAGCGCGGACAGGGCCACCGGGGAGCTGTTTTTT.